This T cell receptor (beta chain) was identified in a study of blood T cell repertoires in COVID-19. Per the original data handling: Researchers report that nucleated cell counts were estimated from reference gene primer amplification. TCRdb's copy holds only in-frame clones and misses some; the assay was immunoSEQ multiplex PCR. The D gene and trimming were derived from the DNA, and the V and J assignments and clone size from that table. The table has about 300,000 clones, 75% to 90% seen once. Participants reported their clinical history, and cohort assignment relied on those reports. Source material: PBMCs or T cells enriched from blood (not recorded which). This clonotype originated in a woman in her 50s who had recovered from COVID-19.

As DNA, the CDR3 is TGTGCCAGCAGCGTAGCGAGAAGCACAGATACGCAGTATTTT. This translates into CASSVARSTDTQYF. The V gene is TRBV9, the J gene TRBJ2-3; D uncertain. The CDR3 spans 14 residues. The germline gives CDR1 SGDLS, CDR2 YYNGEE. Trimming took 0 bases from V and 0 from J, leaving 5 bases between them.